The rows below give T cell receptor beta chains drawn from one sample of a study of early T cells in non-severe SARS-CoV-2 infection. TCRdb re-called the 5' RACE reads with MiXCR, one entry per CDR3 protein. The table has 90,000 to 120,000 distinct CDR3 sequences, roughly 10% seen once. The sample comprised whole blood. These receptors were taken from an adult who was a healthcare worker with PCR-confirmed SARS-CoV-2 infection or an uninfected control (not recorded which). Both conserved end residues are part of each CDR3. Each record gives: J gene, D gene, clone size, V gene, CDR3 DNA, CDR3 protein. The D gene is left open where the match is weak. A clone size is listed for some rows: how often the clone was seen (once, few, many), or a class if it is expanded.

j_gene: TRBJ2-7; d_gene: .; abundance: few; v_gene: TRBV20-1; CDR3nt: TGCAGTGCTAGACCTCCCGGGACGACCCTTAGTTACGAGCAGTACTTC; CDR3aa: CSARPPGTTLSYEQYF
j_gene: TRBJ2-7; d_gene: TRBD1; abundance: many; v_gene: TRBV27; CDR3nt: TGTGCCAGCAGTTTGGACAGGGGGACCTACGAGCAGTACTTC; CDR3aa: CASSLDRGTYEQYF
j_gene: TRBJ2-2; d_gene: .; abundance: many; v_gene: TRBV11-3; CDR3nt: TGTGCCAGCAGCTCTGACCCAACGAACACCGGGGAGCTGTTTTTT; CDR3aa: CASSSDPTNTGELFF
j_gene: TRBJ2-4; d_gene: .; abundance: .; v_gene: TRBV20-1; CDR3nt: TGCAGTGCTGCCCTGGGGCAAAACATTCAGTACTTC; CDR3aa: CSAALGQNIQYF
j_gene: TRBJ2-1; d_gene: .; abundance: many; v_gene: TRBV7-9; CDR3nt: TGTGCCAGCAGCCTAGACTATGAGCAGTTCTTC; CDR3aa: CASSLDYEQFF
j_gene: TRBJ1-5; d_gene: TRBD1; abundance: .; v_gene: TRBV6-2/TRBV6-3; CDR3nt: TGTGCCAGCAATGGACAGGGGGCACAGCCCCAGCATTTT; CDR3aa: CASNGQGAQPQHF
j_gene: TRBJ1-1; d_gene: .; abundance: many; v_gene: TRBV6-6; CDR3nt: TGTGCCAGCAGTTCTATGAACACTGAAGCTTTCTTT; CDR3aa: CASSSMNTEAFF
j_gene: TRBJ1-2; d_gene: .; abundance: .; v_gene: TRBV14; CDR3nt: TGTGCCAGCAGCCATACTCAGCGAGCACGATATGGCTACACCTTC; CDR3aa: CASSHTQRARYGYTF
j_gene: TRBJ2-5; d_gene: .; abundance: many; v_gene: TRBV7-8; CDR3nt: TGTGCCAGCAGCTTCACTAAGGAGACCCAGTACTTC; CDR3aa: CASSFTKETQYF
j_gene: TRBJ1-5; d_gene: .; abundance: .; v_gene: TRBV20-1; CDR3nt: TGCAGTGCTAGCGCTAGGCAGGAAAACAATCAGCCCCAGCATTTT; CDR3aa: CSASARQENNQPQHF
j_gene: TRBJ2-2; d_gene: TRBD2; abundance: .; v_gene: TRBV9; CDR3nt: TGTGCCAGCAGCGTAGGCGGACTAGCGGGATACACCGGGGAGCTGTTTTTT; CDR3aa: CASSVGGLAGYTGELFF
j_gene: TRBJ2-7; d_gene: .; abundance: few; v_gene: TRBV2; CDR3nt: TGTGCCAGCAGTGAAGCTAGCGGACCCTACGAGCAGTACTTC; CDR3aa: CASSEASGPYEQYF
j_gene: TRBJ2-1; d_gene: .; abundance: many; v_gene: TRBV20-1; CDR3nt: TGCAGTGCCCCGCCCCTAGCCTCCTACAATGAGCAGTTCTTC; CDR3aa: CSAPPLASYNEQFF
j_gene: TRBJ2-3; d_gene: TRBD2; abundance: many; v_gene: TRBV28; CDR3nt: TGTGCCAGCAGTTCACTAGCGGGAGGGGGAGATACGCAGTATTTT; CDR3aa: CASSSLAGGGDTQYF
j_gene: TRBJ2-1; d_gene: .; abundance: few; v_gene: TRBV1; CDR3nt: TGCACCAGCAGCAACCAGCGGGAGGGCAGATCGTGCCCCTACAATGAGCAGTTCTTC; CDR3aa: CTSSNQREGRSCPYNEQFF
j_gene: TRBJ2-1; d_gene: .; abundance: .; v_gene: TRBV7-2; CDR3nt: TGTGCCAGCAGCTTCCCCGGCAGCCCTATGGGTCAGCAGTTCTTC; CDR3aa: CASSFPGSPMGQQFF
j_gene: TRBJ2-7; d_gene: TRBD2; abundance: .; v_gene: TRBV20-1; CDR3nt: TGCAGTGCTGTGACTAGCCCCGACGAGCAGTACTTC; CDR3aa: CSAVTSPDEQYF
j_gene: TRBJ1-2; d_gene: TRBD1; abundance: many; v_gene: TRBV20-1; CDR3nt: TGCAGTGCTAGACCGGCGGGACAGGGAAGAGGCAACTATGGCTACACCTTC; CDR3aa: CSARPAGQGRGNYGYTF
j_gene: TRBJ2-7; d_gene: .; abundance: many; v_gene: TRBV3-1; CDR3nt: TGTGCCAGCAGCCAAAGCCCCGGTCTACCGGACTACGAGCAGTACTTC; CDR3aa: CASSQSPGLPDYEQYF
j_gene: TRBJ2-7; d_gene: .; abundance: .; v_gene: TRBV6-5; CDR3nt: TGTGCCAGCAGTTACTCCCTTGACACGGGGGCAAGAGGAGAGCAGTACTTC; CDR3aa: CASSYSLDTGARGEQYF
j_gene: TRBJ2-3; d_gene: TRBD2; abundance: .; v_gene: TRBV4-1; CDR3nt: TGCGCCAGCAGCCTGACTAGCGGGAAAGGGGATACGCAGTATTTT; CDR3aa: CASSLTSGKGDTQYF
j_gene: TRBJ2-7; d_gene: TRBD2; abundance: .; v_gene: TRBV7-6; CDR3nt: TGTGCCAGCAGCCCGGCGGCTAGCGGTGGGTACGAGCAGTACTTC; CDR3aa: CASSPAASGGYEQYF
j_gene: TRBJ2-4; d_gene: .; abundance: many; v_gene: TRBV7-6; CDR3nt: TGTGCCAGCAGCCCCGACGGCCTAGCCAAAAACATTCAGTACTTC; CDR3aa: CASSPDGLAKNIQYF
j_gene: TRBJ2-5; d_gene: TRBD2; abundance: few; v_gene: TRBV6-2/TRBV6-3; CDR3nt: TGTGCCAGCAGGCGACTAGCTCAAGAGACCCAGTACTTC; CDR3aa: CASRRLAQETQYF
j_gene: TRBJ2-4; d_gene: .; abundance: many; v_gene: TRBV5-6; CDR3nt: TGTGCCAGCAGCCGCGACAGCCTAAACATTCAGTACTTC; CDR3aa: CASSRDSLNIQYF
j_gene: TRBJ2-2; d_gene: TRBD1; abundance: few; v_gene: TRBV10-3; CDR3nt: TGTGCCATCAGGACCGGGACAGGGGGGACCGGGGAGCTGTTTTTT; CDR3aa: CAIRTGTGGTGELFF
j_gene: TRBJ2-5; d_gene: .; abundance: few; v_gene: TRBV11-2; CDR3nt: TGTGCCAGCAGCGACCCGGACTCGACCCAGTACTTC; CDR3aa: CASSDPDSTQYF
j_gene: TRBJ1-2; d_gene: .; abundance: many; v_gene: TRBV12-3/TRBV12-4; CDR3nt: TGTGCCAGCAGTTTACACAACTCTAACTATGGCTACACCTTC; CDR3aa: CASSLHNSNYGYTF
j_gene: TRBJ1-1; d_gene: .; abundance: many; v_gene: TRBV20-1; CDR3nt: TGCAGTGCTAGAGATCAGTTGGCGAACACTGAAGCTTTCTTT; CDR3aa: CSARDQLANTEAFF
j_gene: TRBJ2-1; d_gene: .; abundance: many; v_gene: TRBV29-1; CDR3nt: TGCAGCGTTGAAAGGACTAACAATGAGCAGTTCTTC; CDR3aa: CSVERTNNEQFF